This note documents a single TCR beta chain sequence. What it recognizes is unknown. Data came from immunoSEQ multiplex PCR; TCRdb stores just in-frame clones and leaves some out. The sample contains about 55,000 clones, roughly 70% of which appear only once. Prior to sequencing, the ViraFEST assay stimulated PBMC with viral peptide pools, which expanded the antigen-specific CD4+ T cells. Subsequent to a culture period of about ten days, CD4+ T cells were isolated. Vaccinated participants had no history of SARS-CoV-2 infection and tested negative for nucleocapsid antibodies. A density of approximately 2.2 million PBMC per well was used; these cells were cultured with approximately 10 IU/ml IL-2 and roughly 9.2 ug/ml peptides. On day 3 and again on day 7, half the medium was replaced with IL-2 medium. Per germline, CDR1 SGHTS and CDR2 YDEGEE. The CDR3 contains 12 residues. The V and J ends lost 5 bases and 10 bases respectively, with 13 bases between them.

This sample is drawn from a study of vaccination effects on CD4 cells after COVID-19. Study observations and caveats: By a late point after vaccination, infection- and vaccine-induced clones had shrunk markedly through clonal contraction. No early post-infection timepoints were available in the study, which also included few convalescent patients.

The chain is built from TRBV5-8 and TRBJ2-1; tentatively, D is TRBD2 (6 bases). The sequencing here drew on CD4+ T cells from PBMCs cultured with SARS-CoV-2 spike peptides, taken before COVID-19 vaccination. This clonotype originated in a human donor who received a COVID-19 vaccine. The CDR3 DNA follows: TGTGCCAGCAGTTCTAGCGTTGGAGAGCAGTTCTTC. It encodes CASSSSVGEQFF.